The 26 T cell receptor beta chains below were found in one sample sequenced in a study of technical replicates of blood from several donors. Data came from immunoSEQ multiplex PCR; TCRdb stores just in-frame clones and leaves some out. There are almost 70,000 clones in the sample; roughly nine tenths occur only once, and approximately 4.8% lies in the top ten. The sequenced sample consisted of PBMCs. Source of these receptors: a human donor in good health. Some clones in this sample may be carry-over from other donors' samples.

The chain joins TRBV19 to TRBJ1-5; D not resolved. CDR3 size: 13 residues. Per the germline V gene, CDR1 is LNHDA and CDR2 is SQIVND (reference sequence). V shed 5 bases and J shed 0 bases, with 5 bases lying between them. In nucleotides, the CDR3 is TGTGCCAGTAGTCTTAATAGCAATCAGCCCCAGCATTTT. This encodes CASSLNSNQPQHF.

In DNA form, the CDR3 reads TGTGCCAGCAGCTTAGAGCTAGCGTCTAGCACAGATACGCAGTATTTT. Amino acid sequence: CASSLELASSTDTQYF. V is TRBV7-9 and J is TRBJ2-3; perhaps TRBD2 as D (6 bases). CDR3 length: 16 amino acids. The V end was cut by 1 base, the J end by 0 bases, with 11 bases between. The V gene's germline CDR1 is SEHNR and CDR2 FQNEAQ (reference sequence).

The chain has TRBV7-3 and TRBJ2-7; no reliable D call. The CDR3 is 13 amino acids. With 0 bases removed from V and 3 bases from J, the gap between germline ends came to 6 bases. Germline CDR1 is SGHTA and CDR2 is FQGTGA. The chain's CDR3 is CASSLTLSYEQYF. DNA for the CDR3: TGTGCCAGCAGCTTAACTCTTAGCTACGAGCAGTACTTC.

The genes are TRBV7-2 and TRBJ2-5, with TRBD2 identical over 15 bases. CDR3 length: 19 residues. J gave up 5 bases and V 3 bases, and 13 bases lay outside the gene matches. Per the germline V gene, CDR1 is SGHTA and CDR2 is FQGNSA. DNA of the CDR3: TGTGCCAGCAGCTTTTCCAGGACTAGCGGGAGGGCGTCCGGGGAGACCCAGTACTTC. Protein: CASSFSRTSGRASGETQYF. Full variable domain (rest looked up from reference TRBV7-2 and TRBJ2-5): GAGVSQSPSNKVTEKGKDVELRCDPISGHTALYWYRQSLGQGLEFLIYFQGNSAPDKSGLPSDRFSAERTGGSVSTLTIQRTQQEDSAVYLCASSFSRTSGRASGETQYFGPGTRLLVL.

The chain has TRBV5-1 and TRBJ2-7; 10 bases fit TRBD1. Germline values: CDR1 SGHRS, CDR2 YFSETQ. V lost 2 bases to trimming and J lost 4 bases; unmatched junction nucleotides: 3. CDR3 length: 14 residues. The CDR3 DNA is TGCGCCAGCAGCTTTGGGACAGGGGTTTACGAGCAGTACTTC. It encodes CASSFGTGVYEQYF.

This clone was found once. V usage is TRBV2 and J usage is TRBJ2-1, with 9 bases fitting TRBD2. This CDR3 is 14 amino acids long. V lost 6 bases, J lost 6 bases, and 6 bases stayed unmatched. Per germline, CDR1 SNHLY and CDR2 FYNNEI. The CDR3 spells CASSGSGGGNEQFF. The CDR3 coding sequence is TGTGCCAGCAGCGGTAGCGGGGGTGGCAATGAGCAGTTCTTC.

The chain links TRBV7-9 to TRBJ2-5; 8 bases are a match to TRBD1. In germline, CDR1 is SEHNR, CDR2 FQNEAQ (reference sequence). V gave up 7 bases and J gave up 4 bases; unmatched junction bases: 11. This CDR3 has 15 amino acids. CDR3 loop: CASTKERTGPETQYF. CDR3 nucleotide sequence: TGTGCCAGCACTAAAGAAAGGACAGGGCCAGAGACCCAGTACTTC.

This chain connects TRBV7-9 to TRBJ1-1; the match to TRBD1 covers 10 bases. The CDR3 spans 15 residues. The germline CDR1 and CDR2 sequences are SEHNR and FQNEAQ (reference sequence). The V gene end was trimmed by 5 bases and the J gene end by 1 base; junction bases not matched to a gene: 4. CDR3 nucleotides: TGTGCCAGCAGCGCCCGACAGGGGGCGAACACTGAAGCTTTCTTT. Amino acids: CASSARQGANTEAFF.

The chain joins TRBV7-2 to TRBJ1-2; 8 bases agree with TRBD1. Unmatched junction bases numbered 16, after V lost 6 bases and J lost 4 bases. This CDR3 spans 17 amino acids. Germline-derived CDR1 and CDR2 are SGHTA and FQGNSA. The CDR3 DNA sequence: TGTGCCAGCAGTGGAGGAGCAGGGGGCTTAGTCGTCTATGGCTACACCTTC. It translates to CASSGGAGGLVVYGYTF.

The rearrangement uses TRBV30 and TRBJ2-1; TRBD2 aligns across 8 bases. Losses at the gene ends were 2 bases for V and 8 bases for J; bases not matched to a gene: 14. Germline assignment: CDR1 GTSNPN and CDR2 SVGIG (reference sequence). The CDR3 runs 16 residues. CDR3 sequence (DNA): TGTGCCTGGAGTCCCTTCGGGACTAGTTGGGGCGATGAGCAGTTCTTC. Its protein is CAWSPFGTSWGDEQFF.

The chain employs TRBV9 and TRBJ2-1; TRBD2 might be the D (6 bases). CDR3 length equals 12 residues. CDR1 is SGDLS, CDR2 YYNGEE, per germline. V was clipped by 5 bases and J by 9 bases, with 12 bases between them. CDR3 amino acids: CASRGLGGEQFF. For the CDR3, the DNA is TGTGCCAGCAGAGGTTTGGGGGGTGAGCAGTTCTTC.

The chain has TRBV7-7 and TRBJ2-1, with D possibly TRBD1 on 5 matching bases. Between the trimmed V and J ends, which lost 1 base and 7 bases, there was a span of 11 bases. This CDR3 is 14 amino acids long. Germline values: CDR1 SSHAT, CDR2 FNYEAQ (reference sequence). The CDR3 here is CASSLDGRANEQFF. CDR3 nucleotides: TGTGCCAGCAGCTTAGATGGCAGGGCGAATGAGCAGTTCTTC.

The chain recombines TRBV12-2 with TRBJ1-6. TRBV12-2 is a known pseudogene. The CDR3 length is 21 residues. As DNA, the CDR3 is TGTGCAAGTCGCTTACTTATCACGGGAAGCGCATGCTTCTCCTATAATTCACCCCTCCACTTT. This translates into CASRLLITGSACFSYNSPLHF.

The CDR3 spells CASSFGAGVSVTQYF. The CDR3 nucleotides are TGTGCCAGCAGCTTTGGTGCGGGGGTTTCGGTTACGCAGTATTTT. V is TRBV7-2 and J is TRBJ2-3; TRBD2 matches at 7 bases. Germline V lookup: CDR1 SGHTA, CDR2 FQGNSA. V lost 3 bases and J lost 8; bases outside the gene matches: 11. This CDR3 spans 15 amino acids.

A few counts support this clone. The rearrangement links TRBV2 to TRBJ2-7; D might be TRBD1 (6 bases). Trimming removed 3 bases at V and 1 base at J, with 13 bases between. This CDR3 comprises 15 residues. CDR1 and CDR2 from the germline V gene are SNHLY and FYNNEI. The CDR3: CASSDVGGRSYEQYF. In DNA, the CDR3 is TGTGCCAGCAGTGACGTAGGGGGTAGATCCTACGAGCAGTACTTC.

The chain joins TRBV7-9 to TRBJ1-2; no reliable D call. This CDR3 has 14 amino acids. Germline V gene lookup returns CDR1 SEHNR and CDR2 FQNEAQ (reference sequence). V was shortened by 2 bases and J by 0 bases, with 7 bases between the two germline ends. The CDR3 sequence is CASSLTVANYGYTF. In DNA, the CDR3 is TGTGCCAGCAGCTTAACCGTAGCTAACTATGGCTACACCTTC.

This chain connects TRBV6-1 to TRBJ2-3, with D perhaps matching TRBD2 (6 bases). The ends were cut back, 8 bases at V and 4 bases at J, with 19 bases in the middle. Germline V gene data show CDR1 as MNHNS and CDR2 as SASEGT. The CDR3 spans 15 residues. This chain's CDR3 is CASCLGGARADTQYF. CDR3 coding DNA: TGTGCCAGCTGCCTAGGCGGGGCCCGCGCAGATACGCAGTATTTT.

The chain couples TRBV6-6 to TRBJ1-1; possible D gene TRBD1, 6 bases. Germline assignment: CDR1 MNHNY and CDR2 SVGAGI (reference sequence). This CDR3 has 14 residues. Between the trimmed V and J ends, which lost 2 bases and 2 bases, there was a span of 9 bases. DNA of the CDR3: TGTGCCAGCAGTTACCGGGACACCAACACTGAAGCTTTCTTT. As protein: CASSYRDTNTEAFF.

V is TRBV7-8 and J is TRBJ1-3, with 7 bases aligning to TRBD1. The junction had 7 bases not matched to a gene; V was cut back by 5 bases and J by 0 bases. Germline CDR1 is SGHVS and CDR2 is FQNEAQ. The CDR3 is 16 residues long. The CDR3 protein is CASSPLQGNSGNTIYF. The CDR3, as DNA: TGTGCCAGCAGCCCGCTACAGGGGAACTCTGGAAACACCATATATTTT.

As DNA, the CDR3 is TGCGCCAGCAGCTTGGCCCCGGCGGGGGCCTCTGGAAACACCATATATTTT. This sequence encodes CASSLAPAGASGNTIYF. This rearrangement joins TRBV5-1 to TRBJ1-3, with D possibly being TRBD1 (6 bases). The CDR3 extends over 17 amino acids. Looked up from germline, CDR1 is SGHRS and CDR2 is YFSETQ. V gave up 0 bases and J gave up 0 bases, with 13 bases separating them.

The chain is built from TRBV21-1 and TRBJ1-5. TRBV21-1 is assigned pseudogene status. The CDR3 extends over 22 amino acids. CDR3 bases: TGTGCCAGCAGCAAAGGGGGGGGGCTCAGCGGGGTTCCCCTATATAGCAATCAGCCCCAGCATTTT. Amino acid sequence: CASSKGGGLSGVPLYSNQPQHF.

The J gene is TRBJ2-7, the V gene TRBV11-2; D may be TRBD1 (6 bases). V shed 0 bases and J shed 5 bases, with 11 bases lying between them. This CDR3 is built from 14 residues. CDR1 is SGHAT and CDR2 is FQNNGV in the germline V gene. The CDR3: CASSLEPRGHEQYF. In nucleotides, the CDR3 is TGTGCCAGCAGCTTAGAACCCAGGGGCCACGAGCAGTACTTC.

This clone has a handful of counts. The chain is built from TRBV7-9 and TRBJ1-1, with 8 bases aligning to TRBD1. The CDR3 loop spans 13 amino acids. V dropped 5 bases and J dropped 4; count of bases not matched to a gene: 3. Germline CDR1 and CDR2: SEHNR and FQNEAQ (reference sequence). DNA of the CDR3: TGTGCCAGCAGCGACAGGGGTGGCACTGAAGCTTTCTTT. Its translation: CASSDRGGTEAFF. Together with reference TRBV7-9 and TRBJ1-1, the CDR3 gives the full variable domain: DTGVSQNPRHKITKRGQNVTFRCDPISEHNRLYWYRQTLGQGPEFLTYFQNEAQLEKSRLLSDRFSAERPKGSFSTLEIQRTEQGDSAMYLCASSDRGGTEAFFGQGTRLTVV.

The genes are TRBV5-1 and TRBJ2-7; the match to TRBD1 covers 7 bases. Germline values: CDR1 SGHRS, CDR2 YFSETQ. V lost 4 bases, J lost 5 bases, and 3 bases stayed unmatched. The CDR3 length is 12 residues. CDR3 amino acids: CASSATGDEQYF. CDR3 nucleotides: TGCGCCAGCAGCGCTACAGGGGACGAGCAGTACTTC.

The chain joins TRBV4-2 to TRBJ2-3; D unresolved. The germline gives CDR1 LGHNA, CDR2 YNFKEQ. V was pared by 3 bases and J by 2 bases, with 6 bases between. This CDR3 comprises 13 residues. Here the CDR3 DNA reads TGTGCCAGCAGCCAGGCATTCACAGATACGCAGTATTTT. It specifies CASSQAFTDTQYF.

The V gene is TRBV6-4, the J gene TRBJ2-2; 9 positions agree with TRBD1. The CDR3 totals 16 residues. V shed 0 bases, J shed 1 base, and the junction held 0 bases outside the gene matches. The V gene's germline CDR1 is MRHNA and CDR2 SNTAGT. CDR3 loop: CASSDSGQGNTGELFF. CDR3 coding DNA: TGTGCCAGCAGTGACTCGGGACAGGGGAACACCGGGGAGCTGTTTTTT.